These 20 T cell receptor beta chains share one sample of origin, sequenced in a study of T cells in localized non-small cell lung cancer. The table came from immunoSEQ multiplex PCR; TCRdb's copy has only in-frame clones and leaves some out. The sample lists around 2,500 clones; 38% were seen once. Source: normal lung tissue next to the tumor, taken before any cancer treatment. The receptors were gathered from a man aged 35 to 70 with stage II lung adenocarcinoma.

This clone has only a few counts. J is TRBJ2-7 and V is TRBV5-1; perhaps TRBD1 as D (6 bases). V was trimmed by 4 bases and J by 3 bases, leaving 17 bases between them. Germline CDR1 is SGHRS and CDR2 is YFSETQ. The CDR3 extends over 15 amino acids. As DNA, the CDR3 is TGCGCCAGCAGCCCCTCAGGGGCGTCGATCTACGAGCAGTACTTC. It yields the protein CASSPSGASIYEQYF. The full variable domain, its missing parts supplied by reference TRBV5-1 and TRBJ2-7, is KAGVTQTPRYLIKTRGQQVTLSCSPISGHRSVSWYQQTPGQGLQFLFEYFSETQRNKGNFPGRFSGRQFSNSRSEMNVSTLELGDSALYLCASSPSGASIYEQYFGPGTRLTVT.

This clone was detected only a few times. J is TRBJ1-1 and V is TRBV14, with TRBD1 identical over 7 bases. Germline CDR1 reads SGHDN; CDR2 reads FVKESK. V dropped 2 bases and J dropped 1; count of bases not matched to a gene: 4. The length of the CDR3 is 15 residues. The CDR3 sequence: CASSQMTGPNTEAFF. DNA of the CDR3: TGTGCCAGCAGCCAAATGACAGGGCCGAACACTGAAGCTTTCTTT.

This clone was counted between two and nine times. The V and J genes are TRBV28 and TRBJ1-5; 7 nucleotides line up with TRBD1. V was pared by 7 bases and J by 11 bases, with 8 bases of the junction left unmatched. The length of the CDR3 is 12 residues. Germline CDR1 reads MDHEN; CDR2 reads SYDVKM. CDR3 nucleotides: TGTGCCAGCACCCCGCCCAGGGGGGCCCAGCATTTT. Translated, it gives CASTPPRGAQHF.

J is TRBJ1-3 and V is TRBV18, with TRBD1 as a possible D gene (5 bases). V dropped 0 bases and J dropped 4 bases, with 7 bases sitting between them. CDR1 and CDR2 from the germline V gene are KGHSH and LQKENI. There are 14 residues in the CDR3. CDR3 loop: CASSPPGGGNTIYF. In DNA, the CDR3 is TGTGCCAGCTCACCACCTGGGGGAGGAAACACCATATATTTT.

This clone turned up a few times. The chain joins TRBV6-8 to TRBJ2-2, with D possibly being TRBD2 (7 bases). The length of the CDR3 is 15 residues. The V gene lost 6 bases and the J gene lost 7 bases, with 18 bases spanning the gap. Looked up from germline, CDR1 is MNHGY and CDR2 is SAAAGT. This chain's CDR3 is CASRRKGEGLGELFF. CDR3 nucleotide sequence: TGTGCCAGCAGAAGGAAGGGGGAGGGGCTCGGGGAGCTGTTTTTT.

This clone appeared a few times. The rearrangement joins TRBV7-1 to TRBJ2-3; TRBD2 aligns across 14 bases. Being an ORF, TRBV7-1 has a function that is uncertain. Trimming removed 5 bases from V and 5 bases from J; junction bases left unmatched: 6. This CDR3 has 16 amino acids. This chain's CDR3 is CASSVGLAGVRDTQYF. The CDR3 DNA follows: TGTGCCAGCAGCGTGGGACTAGCGGGAGTACGAGATACGCAGTATTTT.

The chain uses TRBV30 and TRBJ1-4, with TRBD1 as a possible D gene (5 bases). The CDR3 totals 13 residues. V was pared by 3 bases and J by 8 bases, with 13 bases between. Germline V gene lookup returns CDR1 GTSNPN and CDR2 SVGIG (reference sequence). DNA of the CDR3: TGTGCCTGGAGCGGGACGGCCCAGGAAAAACTGTTTTTT. Translating gives CAWSGTAQEKLFF.

This chain links TRBV11-3 with TRBJ2-3; unclear D gene. V gave up 6 bases and J gave up 2 bases, with 15 bases separating them. CDR1 is SGHNT, CDR2 YENEEA, per germline. The CDR3 is 15 amino acids. CDR3 sequence: CASSPSPHNTDTQYF. The CDR3 bases are TGTGCCAGCAGTCCTAGTCCCCACAACACAGATACGCAGTATTTT.

This clone was counted once. The chain uses TRBV19 and TRBJ1-1; D gene unclear. The CDR3 has 12 residues. V was pared by 3 bases and J by 0 bases, with 2 bases between. In germline, CDR1 is LNHDA, CDR2 SQIVND (reference sequence). Written as DNA, the CDR3 is TGTGCCAGTAGTATGGTGAACACTGAAGCTTTCTTT. Its translation: CASSMVNTEAFF.

J is TRBJ2-3 and V is TRBV19; TRBD2 matches 13 bases. This CDR3 spans 15 amino acids. The J segment lost 3 bases and the V segment lost 6 bases, leaving 3 bases of the junction unmatched. Germline V gene data show CDR1 as LNHDA and CDR2 as SQIVND (reference sequence). The CDR3 DNA reads as TGTGCCAGTAGACGGACTAGCGGGAGTACAGATACGCAGTATTTT. It codes for CASRRTSGSTDTQYF.

This chain uses TRBV19 with TRBJ2-1; 8 bases line up with TRBD2. The CDR3 contains 16 residues. The germline V gene encodes CDR1 LNHDA and CDR2 SQIVND (reference sequence). The junction had 9 bases not matched to a gene; V was cut back by 4 bases and J by 4 bases. CDR3: CASSKTGTRSYNEQFF. CDR3 nucleotides: TGTGCCAGTAGTAAAACCGGGACTAGAAGTTACAATGAGCAGTTCTTC.

The chain employs TRBV9 and TRBJ1-1, with a weak D call TRBD1 (5 bases). Trimming left V 0 bases short and J 11 bases short, with 17 bases between. Germline V lookup: CDR1 SGDLS, CDR2 YYNGEE. The CDR3 is made up of 14 amino acids. DNA of the CDR3: TGTGCCAGCAGCGTAGATGGCCGGGGGTTAGAGGCTTTCTTT. The encoded protein is CASSVDGRGLEAFF.

J is TRBJ2-7 and V is TRBV28, with D uncertain. The germline V gene encodes CDR1 MDHEN and CDR2 SYDVKM. This CDR3 contains 13 residues. Deletions cut 3 bases from V and 3 bases from J, with 9 bases between. The CDR3 spells CASSFSGFYEQYF. In DNA form, the CDR3 reads TGTGCCAGCAGTTTCTCGGGTTTCTACGAGCAGTACTTC. Looking up the rest from reference TRBV28 and TRBJ2-7 gives the full variable domain: DVKVTQSSRYLVKRTGEKVFLECVQDMDHENMFWYRQDPGLGLRLIYFSYDVKMKEKGDIPEGYSVSREKKERFSLILESASTNQTSMYLCASSFSGFYEQYFGPGTRLTVT.

J is TRBJ1-1 and V is TRBV29-1; D unclear. Germline V gives CDR1 SQVTM, CDR2 ANQGSEA. The CDR3 length is 13 residues. Trimming cost V 5 bases and J 2 bases, with 12 bases left between them. In nucleotides, the CDR3 is TGCAGCGTTTTAGGAGGGTTCAACACTGAAGCTTTCTTT. Amino acid sequence: CSVLGGFNTEAFF.

Points on this clone: One end of the junction is discordant with germline, which a read error may explain. The chain recombines TRBV11-3 with TRBJ1-2; tentatively, D is TRBD1 (5 bases). CDR1 is SGHNT, CDR2 YENEEA, per germline. The CDR3 spans 15 residues. This chain's CDR3 is CASSSGAHSSPGYIF. The CDR3 bases are TGTGCCAGCAGCTCCGGGGCCCATAGTTCTCCCGGCTACATCTTC. Full variable domain (remainder filled in from reference TRBV11-3 and TRBJ1-2): EAGVVQSPRYKIIEKKQPVAFWCNPISGHNTLYWYLQNLGQGPELLIRYENEEAVDDSQLPKDRFSAERLKGVDSTLKIQPAELGDSAVYLCASSSGAHSSPGYIFGSGTRLTVV.

In its sample, this clone was seen a few times. CDR3 protein: CASSLLTSGTADTQYF. The CDR3 bases are TGTGCCAGCAGCTTATTGACTAGCGGGACAGCAGATACGCAGTATTTT. V is TRBV11-3 and J is TRBJ2-3, with 11 bases identical to TRBD2. Trimming took 2 bases from V and 4 from J; bases not matched to a gene: 5. The V gene's germline CDR1 is SGHNT and CDR2 YENEEA. CDR3 length: 16 residues.

This clone was seen a handful of times. CDR3 in DNA: TGTGCCAGCAGTGACAGGACTAGCGGGCACTACGAGCAGTACTTC. This encodes CASSDRTSGHYEQYF. The chain combines TRBV9 with TRBJ2-7, with 11 bases lining up with TRBD2. With 5 bases clipped from V and 3 bases from J, the junction kept 7 bases outside the gene matches. The CDR3 runs to 15 residues. CDR1 is SGDLS and CDR2 is YYNGEE in the germline V gene.

This clone counts as large. V is TRBV11-3 and J is TRBJ2-7; TRBD2 matches 13 bases. The V gene end was trimmed by 7 bases and the J gene end by 3 bases; junction bases not matched to a gene: 6. Germline CDR1 SGHNT, CDR2 YENEEA. There are 15 residues in the CDR3. This CDR3 reads CASTTGLAGNYEQYF. In DNA form, the CDR3 reads TGTGCCAGCACCACGGGACTAGCGGGGAACTACGAGCAGTACTTC.

To note about this clone: Mismatch with germline at one junction end may stem from a read error. CDR3 protein: CASRTGNYGYTF. CDR3 nucleotides: TGTGCCAGCAGGACAGGGAACTATGGCTACACCTTT. The chain recombines TRBV2 with TRBJ1-2; TRBD1 aligns across 7 bases. Per the germline V gene, CDR1 is SNHLY and CDR2 is FYNNEI. This CDR3 is built from 12 residues.

This clone has more than one count but fewer than ten. This rearrangement joins TRBV9 to TRBJ1-5; D might be TRBD1 (5 bases). This CDR3 has 14 amino acids. The V gene's germline CDR1 is SGDLS and CDR2 YYNGEE. V was pared by 1 base and J by 3 bases, with 8 bases between. This CDR3 is CASSVKGDNQPQHF. In DNA, the CDR3 is TGTGCCAGCAGCGTAAAAGGGGACAATCAGCCCCAGCATTTT.